The TCR beta chain described here comes from a study of shared clonotypes between healthy human individuals. As for the study in general: The study used three CD4 naive, three CD4 memory, two CD8 naive and one CD8 memory plate per donor. Study-wide points: Generation probabilities of non-shared clonotypes were lower (relative to those shared by all four donors).

Generated by immunoSEQ multiplex PCR, the TCRdb table keeps only in-frame clones and is missing some. The sample contains about 2 million clones, approximately 95% of which appear only once. Germline CDR1 and CDR2: MNHEY and SMNVEV (reference sequence). After removal of 2 bases from V and 8 bases from J, the junction contained 9 bases not matched to a gene. This CDR3 contains 16 residues. Naivety among CD8 cells was defined by CD45RO negativity and positive CCR7 selection, thereby excluding terminally differentiated effector memory CD45RA+ cells. Of note for this clone: No antigen is known for it.

The J gene is TRBJ2-1, the V gene TRBV27, with 10 bases that match TRBD1. The sequence was collected from a man aged 18 to 29 in good health. The sequenced sample was naive CD8+ T cells sorted from blood. DNA for the CDR3: TGTGCCAGCAGTTTAATCGACAGGGGGCAGGGGGATGAGCAGTTCTTC. Protein: CASSLIDRGQGDEQFF.